This T cell receptor beta chain was recorded in a study of cytomegalovirus exposure and HLA in healthy donors. Researchers ran the PCR with 60 Vbeta and 13 Jbeta primers. Sequencing used immunoSEQ multiplex PCR; TCRdb keeps in-frame clones, though not all of them. Its clone listing holds under 250,000 clones. Study results and caveats: In an earlier analysis, in some 600 donors, most V segments appeared productive either ~87% or ~30% of the time. Some V segments (TRBV6-2 and TRBV6-3 among them) were excluded as indistinguishable.

Trimming at V came to 5 bases and at J to 5 bases, leaving 9 bases not matched to a gene. The germline CDR1 and CDR2 sequences are SGHVS and FNYEAQ. This CDR3 is 15 amino acids long. Comment on this clone: The antigen is unknown.

The TCR sequence derives from a girl under 10 years old in good health and CMV-seropositive. J is TRBJ2-7 and V is TRBV7-6; 10 bases are a match to TRBD1. Input material: PBMCs. CDR3 nucleotide sequence: TGTGCCAGCAGCCCAGCGGGACAGGGGTTTAACGAGCAGTACTTC. The encoded protein is CASSPAGQGFNEQYF.